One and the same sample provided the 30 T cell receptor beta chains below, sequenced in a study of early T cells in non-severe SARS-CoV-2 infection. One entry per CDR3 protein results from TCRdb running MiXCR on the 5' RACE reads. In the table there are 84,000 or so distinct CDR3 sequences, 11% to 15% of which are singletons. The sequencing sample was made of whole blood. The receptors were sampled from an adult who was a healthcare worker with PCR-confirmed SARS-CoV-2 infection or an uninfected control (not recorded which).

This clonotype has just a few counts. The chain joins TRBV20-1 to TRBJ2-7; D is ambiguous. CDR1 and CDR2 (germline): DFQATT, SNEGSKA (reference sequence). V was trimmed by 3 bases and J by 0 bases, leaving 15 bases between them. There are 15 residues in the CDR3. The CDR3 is CSASPAGRSSYEQYF. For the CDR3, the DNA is TGCAGTGCTAGCCCGGCTGGTAGAAGCTCCTACGAGCAGTACTTC.

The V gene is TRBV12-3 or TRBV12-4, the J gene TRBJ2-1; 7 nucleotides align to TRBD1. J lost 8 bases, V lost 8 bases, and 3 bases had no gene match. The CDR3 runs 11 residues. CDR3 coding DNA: TGTGCCAGCCGACAGGGACATGAGCAGTTCTTC. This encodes CASRQGHEQFF.

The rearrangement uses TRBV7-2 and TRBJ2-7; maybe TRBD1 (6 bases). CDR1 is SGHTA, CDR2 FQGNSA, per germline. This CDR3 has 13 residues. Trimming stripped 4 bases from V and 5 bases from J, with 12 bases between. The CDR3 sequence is CASSWTVLNEQYF. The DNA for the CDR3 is TGTGCCAGCAGCTGGACAGTCTTAAACGAGCAGTACTTC.

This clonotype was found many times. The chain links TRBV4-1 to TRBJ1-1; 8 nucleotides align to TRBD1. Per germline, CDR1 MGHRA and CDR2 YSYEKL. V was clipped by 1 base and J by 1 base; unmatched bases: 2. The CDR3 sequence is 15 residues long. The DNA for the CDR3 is TGCGCCAGCAGCCAAGTGGGGACAGGGAACACTGAAGCTTTCTTT. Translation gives CASSQVGTGNTEAFF.

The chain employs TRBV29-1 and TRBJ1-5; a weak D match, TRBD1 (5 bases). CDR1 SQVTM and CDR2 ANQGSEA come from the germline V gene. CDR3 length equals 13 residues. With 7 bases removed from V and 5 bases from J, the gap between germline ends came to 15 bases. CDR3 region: CSASSRGDQPQHF. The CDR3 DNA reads TGCAGCGCCTCCTCTAGGGGTGATCAGCCCCAGCATTTT.

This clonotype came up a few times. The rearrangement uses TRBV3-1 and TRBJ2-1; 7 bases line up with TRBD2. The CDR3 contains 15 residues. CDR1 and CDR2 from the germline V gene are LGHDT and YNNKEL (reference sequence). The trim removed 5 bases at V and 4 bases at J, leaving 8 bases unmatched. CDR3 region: CASSVGGSEYNEQFF. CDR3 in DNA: TGTGCCAGCAGCGTCGGGGGGTCGGAGTACAATGAGCAGTTCTTC.

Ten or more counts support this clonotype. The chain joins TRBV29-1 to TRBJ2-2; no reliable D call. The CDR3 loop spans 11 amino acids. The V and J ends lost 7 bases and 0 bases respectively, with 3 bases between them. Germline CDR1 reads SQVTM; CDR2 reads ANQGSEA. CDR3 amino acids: CSATNTGELFF. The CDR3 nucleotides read TGCAGCGCTACGAACACCGGGGAGCTGTTTTTT.

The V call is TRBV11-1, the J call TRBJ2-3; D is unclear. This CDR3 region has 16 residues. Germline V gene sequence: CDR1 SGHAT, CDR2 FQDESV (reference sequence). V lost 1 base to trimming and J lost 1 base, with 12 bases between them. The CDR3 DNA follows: TGTGCCAGCAGCTTAGATGGGGTAGGCGGCACAGATACGCAGTATTTT. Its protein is CASSLDGVGGTDTQYF.

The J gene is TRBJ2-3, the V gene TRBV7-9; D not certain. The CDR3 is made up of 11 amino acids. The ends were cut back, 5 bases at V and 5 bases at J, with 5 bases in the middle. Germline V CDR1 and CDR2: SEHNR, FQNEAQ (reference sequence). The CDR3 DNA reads TGTGCCAGCAGCCCGGTAGATACGCAGTATTTT. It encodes CASSPVDTQYF. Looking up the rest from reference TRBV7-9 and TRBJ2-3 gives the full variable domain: DTGVSQNPRHKITKRGQNVTFRCDPISEHNRLYWYRQTLGQGPEFLTYFQNEAQLEKSRLLSDRFSAERPKGSFSTLEIQRTEQGDSAMYLCASSPVDTQYFGPGTRLTVL.

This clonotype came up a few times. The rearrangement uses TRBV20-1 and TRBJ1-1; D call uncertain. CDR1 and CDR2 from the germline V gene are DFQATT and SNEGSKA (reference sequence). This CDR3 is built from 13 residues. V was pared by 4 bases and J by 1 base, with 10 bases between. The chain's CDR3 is CSAILTRNTEAFF. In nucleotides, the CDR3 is TGCAGTGCTATTCTTACTAGGAACACTGAAGCTTTCTTT.

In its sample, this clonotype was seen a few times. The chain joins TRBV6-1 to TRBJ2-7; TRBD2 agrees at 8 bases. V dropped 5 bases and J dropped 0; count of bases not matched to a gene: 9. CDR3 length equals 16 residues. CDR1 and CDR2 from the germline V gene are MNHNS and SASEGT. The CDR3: CASSLVLAGSSYEQYF. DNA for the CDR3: TGTGCCAGCAGTCTTGTCTTAGCGGGGAGCTCCTACGAGCAGTACTTC.

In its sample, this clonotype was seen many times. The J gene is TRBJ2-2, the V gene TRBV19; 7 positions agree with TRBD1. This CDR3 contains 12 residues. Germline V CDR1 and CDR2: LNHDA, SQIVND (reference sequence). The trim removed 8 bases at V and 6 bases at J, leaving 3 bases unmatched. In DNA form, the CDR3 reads TGTGCCAGTTCACAGGGGCCCGGGGAGCTGTTTTTT. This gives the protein CASSQGPGELFF.

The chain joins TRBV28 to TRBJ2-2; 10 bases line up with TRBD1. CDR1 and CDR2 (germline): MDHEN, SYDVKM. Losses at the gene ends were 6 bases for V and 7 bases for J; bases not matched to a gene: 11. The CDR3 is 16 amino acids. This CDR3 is CASRLGGQGFIGELFF. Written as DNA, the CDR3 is TGTGCCAGCAGACTAGGGGGACAGGGGTTTATCGGGGAGCTGTTTTTT.

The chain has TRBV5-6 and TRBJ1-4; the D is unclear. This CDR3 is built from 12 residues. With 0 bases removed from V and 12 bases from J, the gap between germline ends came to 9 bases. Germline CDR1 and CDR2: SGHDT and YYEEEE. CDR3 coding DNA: TGTGCCAGCAGCTTGGCTGCACAAGAACTGTTTTTT. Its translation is CASSLAAQELFF.

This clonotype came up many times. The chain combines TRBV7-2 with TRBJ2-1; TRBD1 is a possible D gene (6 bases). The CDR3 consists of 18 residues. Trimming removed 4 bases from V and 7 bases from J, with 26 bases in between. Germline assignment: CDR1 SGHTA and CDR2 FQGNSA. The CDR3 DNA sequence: TGTGCCAGCAGCTCCCCATTCCACAGGGTTATGATAAGAAATGAGCAGTTCTTC. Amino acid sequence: CASSSPFHRVMIRNEQFF.

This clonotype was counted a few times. The CDR3 DNA follows: TGCAGTGCTAGAAACCCGACAGGAGCCGGTTACGAGCAGTACTTC. It translates to CSARNPTGAGYEQYF. V is TRBV20-1 and J is TRBJ2-7, with a weak D call TRBD1 (6 bases). With 2 bases removed from V and 4 bases from J, the gap between germline ends came to 18 bases. This CDR3 is built from 15 residues. Germline assignment: CDR1 DFQATT and CDR2 SNEGSKA (reference sequence).

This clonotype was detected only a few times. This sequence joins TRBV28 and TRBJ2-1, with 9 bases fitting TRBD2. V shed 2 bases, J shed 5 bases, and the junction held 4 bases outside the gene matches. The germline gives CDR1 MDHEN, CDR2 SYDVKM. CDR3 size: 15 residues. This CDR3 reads CASSLVTSGHNEQFF. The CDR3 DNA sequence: TGTGCCAGCAGTTTAGTGACTAGCGGCCACAATGAGCAGTTCTTC.

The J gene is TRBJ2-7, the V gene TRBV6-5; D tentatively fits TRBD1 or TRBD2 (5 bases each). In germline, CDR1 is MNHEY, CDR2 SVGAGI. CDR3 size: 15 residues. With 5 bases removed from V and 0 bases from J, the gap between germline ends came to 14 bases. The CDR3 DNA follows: TGTGCCAGCAGTGATACCGGGGCCAGCTCCTACGAGCAGTACTTC. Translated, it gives CASSDTGASSYEQYF.

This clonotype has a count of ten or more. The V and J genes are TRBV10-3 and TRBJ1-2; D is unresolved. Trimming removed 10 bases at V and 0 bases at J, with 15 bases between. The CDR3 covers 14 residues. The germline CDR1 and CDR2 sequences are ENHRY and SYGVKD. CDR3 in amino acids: CATGRGLANYGYTF. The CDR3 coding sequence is TGTGCCACCGGACGAGGGTTAGCTAACTATGGCTACACCTTC.

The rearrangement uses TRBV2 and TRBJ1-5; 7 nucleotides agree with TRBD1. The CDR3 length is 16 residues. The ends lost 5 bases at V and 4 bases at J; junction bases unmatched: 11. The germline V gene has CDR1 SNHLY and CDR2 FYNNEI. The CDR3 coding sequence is TGTGCCAGCAGTATACTCGACAGGGCAATTAATCAGCCCCAGCATTTT. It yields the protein CASSILDRAINQPQHF.

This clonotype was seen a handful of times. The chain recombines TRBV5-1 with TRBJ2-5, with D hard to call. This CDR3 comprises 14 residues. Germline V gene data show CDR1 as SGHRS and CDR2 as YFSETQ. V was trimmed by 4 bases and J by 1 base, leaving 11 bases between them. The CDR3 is CASSMDMGQETQYF. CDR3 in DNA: TGCGCCAGCAGCATGGATATGGGCCAAGAGACCCAGTACTTC. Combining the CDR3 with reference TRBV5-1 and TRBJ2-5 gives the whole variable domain KAGVTQTPRYLIKTRGQQVTLSCSPISGHRSVSWYQQTPGQGLQFLFEYFSETQRNKGNFPGRFSGRQFSNSRSEMNVSTLELGDSALYLCASSMDMGQETQYFGPGTRLLVL.

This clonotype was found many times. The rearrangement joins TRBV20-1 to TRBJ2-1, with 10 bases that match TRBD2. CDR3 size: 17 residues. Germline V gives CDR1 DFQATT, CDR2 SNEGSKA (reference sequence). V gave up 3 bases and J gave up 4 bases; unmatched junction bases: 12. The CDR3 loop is CSARPILAGRIYNEQFF. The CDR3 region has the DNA TGCAGTGCTAGGCCGATACTAGCGGGGAGGATATACAATGAGCAGTTCTTC.

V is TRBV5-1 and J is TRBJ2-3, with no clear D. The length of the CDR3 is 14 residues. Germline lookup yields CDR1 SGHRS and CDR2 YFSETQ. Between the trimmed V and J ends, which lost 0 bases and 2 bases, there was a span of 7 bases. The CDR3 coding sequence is TGCGCCAGCAGCTTGGACAGAAACACAGATACGCAGTATTTT. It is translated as CASSLDRNTDTQYF.

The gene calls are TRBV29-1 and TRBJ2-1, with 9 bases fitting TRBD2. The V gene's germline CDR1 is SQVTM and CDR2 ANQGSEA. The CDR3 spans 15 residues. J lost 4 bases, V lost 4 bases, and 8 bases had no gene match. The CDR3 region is CSVGMGTSRYNEQFF. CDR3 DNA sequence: TGCAGCGTTGGAATGGGGACTAGCCGGTACAATGAGCAGTTCTTC.

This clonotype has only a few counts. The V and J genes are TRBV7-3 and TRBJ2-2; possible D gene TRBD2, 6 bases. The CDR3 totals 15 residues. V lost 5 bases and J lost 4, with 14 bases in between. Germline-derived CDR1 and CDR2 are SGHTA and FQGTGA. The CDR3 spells CASSLGGKGTGELFF. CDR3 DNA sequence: TGTGCCAGCAGCCTCGGGGGTAAAGGCACCGGGGAGCTGTTTTTT.

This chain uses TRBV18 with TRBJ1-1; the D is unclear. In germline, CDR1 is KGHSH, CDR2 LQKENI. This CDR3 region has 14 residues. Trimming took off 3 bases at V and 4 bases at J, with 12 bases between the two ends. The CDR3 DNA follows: TGTGCCAGCTCACCCCCGGCTGGGGTCACTGAAGCTTTCTTT. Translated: CASSPPAGVTEAFF.

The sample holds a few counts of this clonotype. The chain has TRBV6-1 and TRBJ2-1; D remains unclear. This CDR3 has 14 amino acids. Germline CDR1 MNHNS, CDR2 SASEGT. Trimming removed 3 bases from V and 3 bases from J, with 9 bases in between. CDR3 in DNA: TGTGCCAGCAGTGATTTACAGTACTACAATGAGCAGTTCTTC. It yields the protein CASSDLQYYNEQFF.

CDR3 DNA sequence: TGTGCCAGCATCACCATCGACGGAGCTAACTATGGCTACACCTTC. This translates into CASITIDGANYGYTF. The chain links TRBV6-5 to TRBJ1-2, with D hard to call. Per germline, CDR1 MNHEY and CDR2 SVGAGI. Trimming cost V 7 bases and J 0 bases, with 15 bases left between them. The CDR3 runs to 15 residues.

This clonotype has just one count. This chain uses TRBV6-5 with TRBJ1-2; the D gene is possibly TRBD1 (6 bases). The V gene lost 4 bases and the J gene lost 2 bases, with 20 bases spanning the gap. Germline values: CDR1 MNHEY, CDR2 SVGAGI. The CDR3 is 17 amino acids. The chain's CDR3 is CASSSPSRDTTNYGYTF. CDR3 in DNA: TGTGCCAGCAGTTCGCCTAGTCGGGACACCACCAACTATGGCTACACCTTC.

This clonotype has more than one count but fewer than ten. The CDR3 DNA reads as TGTGCCATCAGTGACGCCCAGGGGTACTCCTACAATGAGCAGTTCTTC. This encodes CAISDAQGYSYNEQFF. V gene TRBV10-3 combines with J gene TRBJ2-1, with D perhaps TRBD1 (6 bases). Germline loops: CDR1 ENHRY, CDR2 SYGVKD. Trimming stripped 3 bases from V and 0 bases from J, with 12 bases between. This CDR3 contains 16 residues.